The 27 T cell receptor beta chains given below trace back to one sample, sequenced in a study of blood T cell repertoires in COVID-19. Libraries were prepared by immunoSEQ multiplex PCR; TCRdb keeps only in-frame clonotypes and omits some of them. The repertoire holds 65,000 to 70,000 clones, with around 79% as singletons. The sample comprised peripheral blood. The source of these receptors is a man between 60 and 70 years old with acute or convalescent COVID-19.

This chain uses TRBV5-1 with TRBJ2-5; unclear D gene. CDR1 is SGHRS and CDR2 is YFSETQ in the germline V gene. This CDR3 region has 16 residues. Trimming cost V 1 base and J 1 base, with 14 bases left between them. The CDR3 bases are TGCGCCAGCAGCTTGAAGTGGCAGGTTGGCCAAGAGACCCAGTACTTC. Amino acid sequence: CASSLKWQVGQETQYF.

A word on this clone: Mismatch with germline at one junction end may stem from a read error. The sample contains more than one DNA sequence encoding this CDR3. The chain joins TRBV5-4 to TRBJ2-6, with 7 bases that match TRBD1. The germline V gene has CDR1 SGHNT and CDR2 YYREEE (reference sequence). CDR3 length: 16 amino acids. This CDR3 reads CASSEDRASGANVLTF. CDR3 in DNA: TGTGCCAGCAGCGAAGACAGGGCGTCTGGGGCCAACGTTCTGACTTTC.

The chain carries TRBV9 and TRBJ1-4; D is possibly TRBD1 (6 bases). CDR1 SGDLS and CDR2 YYNGEE come from the germline V gene. V was cut by 4 bases and J by 10 bases, with 17 bases left in between. The CDR3 is 14 amino acids. CDR3 protein: CASSPRFEGVKLFF. CDR3 nucleotide sequence: TGTGCCAGCAGCCCCCGTTTCGAGGGGGTAAAACTGTTTTTT.

This clone was picked up a small number of times. This sequence joins TRBV3-1 (or the pseudogene TRBV3-2) and TRBJ1-6, with D perhaps TRBD1 (6 bases). Germline V gene sequence: CDR1 LGHDT, CDR2 YNNKEL (reference sequence). With 1 base removed from V and 7 bases from J, the gap between germline ends came to 14 bases. The CDR3 consists of 16 residues. CDR3 sequence reads: CASSQGGRGWNSPLHF. CDR3 coding DNA: TGTGCCAGCAGCCAAGGAGGCAGGGGTTGGAATTCACCCCTCCACTTT.

About this clone itself: Other DNA sequences from this sample encode an identical CDR3 as well. This chain connects TRBV6-6 to TRBJ1-3; possible D gene TRBD1, 5 bases. The V end was cut by 2 bases, the J end by 0 bases, with 11 bases between. Germline V gene lookup returns CDR1 MNHNY and CDR2 SVGAGI (reference sequence). CDR3 size: 16 residues. CDR3 region: CASSYGDSGSGNTIYF. The CDR3 nucleotides are TGTGCCAGCAGTTACGGGGACTCTGGCTCTGGAAACACCATATATTTT.

This rearrangement joins TRBV27 to TRBJ1-6; D is unclear. Germline values: CDR1 MNHEY, CDR2 SMNVEV (reference sequence). V shed 4 bases and J shed 7 bases, with 14 bases lying between them. The CDR3 sequence is 15 residues long. CDR3 DNA sequence: TGTGCCAGCAGTTATACCGGGATAGGGAATTCACCCCTCCACTTT. Its translation: CASSYTGIGNSPLHF.

CDR3 sequence: CASSQGTGNQPQHF. The CDR3 coding sequence is TGTGCCAGCTCTCAAGGGACAGGCAATCAGCCCCAGCATTTT. The genes are TRBV18 and TRBJ1-5, with 7 bases that match TRBD1. This CDR3 spans 14 amino acids. Germline trimming cut 6 bases from V and 2 bases from J; bases unmatched to any gene: 4. Germline V CDR1 and CDR2: KGHSH, LQKENI.

The V gene is TRBV5-1, the J gene TRBJ1-1; the D gene is possibly TRBD1 (5 bases). CDR3 length equals 13 residues. V lost 6 bases, J lost 4 bases, and 13 bases lay in between. Germline V gene data show CDR1 as SGHRS and CDR2 as YFSETQ. CDR3 region: CASTQWGVTEAFF. Written as DNA, the CDR3 is TGCGCCAGCACCCAGTGGGGGGTCACTGAAGCTTTCTTT.

This chain links TRBV6-5 with TRBJ2-7, with TRBD2 identical over 8 bases. The J segment lost 3 bases and the V segment lost 8 bases, leaving 9 bases of the junction unmatched. The CDR3 has 14 amino acids. Germline V gives CDR1 MNHEY, CDR2 SVGAGI. The CDR3 protein is CASAAGGADYEQYF. In DNA, the CDR3 is TGTGCCAGCGCAGCCGGGGGGGCCGACTACGAGCAGTACTTC.

The chain couples TRBV7-8 to TRBJ1-4; 7 nucleotides match TRBD1. V was clipped by 5 bases and J by 7 bases; unmatched bases: 10. Germline V CDR1 and CDR2: SGHVS, FQNEAQ. The CDR3 is 15 amino acids. In DNA, the CDR3 is TGTGCCAGCAGCCACGGAGGGGGCGCGGGTGAAAAACTGTTTTTT. It codes for CASSHGGGAGEKLFF. Combining the CDR3 with reference TRBV7-8 and TRBJ1-4 gives the whole variable domain GAGVSQSPRYKVAKRGQDVALRCDPISGHVSLFWYQQALGQGPEFLTYFQNEAQLDKSGLPSDRFFAERPEGSVSTLKIQRTQQEDSAVYLCASSHGGGAGEKLFFGSGTQLSVL.

This chain connects TRBV4-3 to TRBJ1-5, with TRBD1 identical over 7 bases. J lost 8 bases, V lost 0 bases, and 13 bases had no gene match. The CDR3 consists of 17 residues. Germline-derived CDR1 and CDR2 are LGHNA and YSLEER. The CDR3 DNA follows: TGCGCCAGCAGCCAAGATCTTGGGACAGCCAAGGGTAAGCCCCAGCATTTT. This gives the protein CASSQDLGTAKGKPQHF.

J is TRBJ1-1 and V is TRBV4-1; 7 bases are shared with TRBD1. V gave up 1 base and J gave up 3 bases; unmatched junction bases: 8. The CDR3 totals 16 residues. Germline values: CDR1 MGHRA, CDR2 YSYEKL. The CDR3 is CASSQAGTAFYTEAFF. CDR3 bases: TGCGCCAGCAGCCAAGCCGGGACAGCCTTTTACACTGAAGCTTTCTTT.

This clone was counted a single time. The chain uses TRBV5-6 and TRBJ1-6; D call uncertain. In germline, CDR1 is SGHDT, CDR2 YYEEEE. The CDR3 length is 13 residues. V lost 3 bases to trimming and J lost 7 bases, with 8 bases between them. The CDR3 DNA is TGTGCCAGCAGCTCCGGGTCCAATTCACCCCTCCACTTT. Encoded protein: CASSSGSNSPLHF.

J is TRBJ1-5 and V is TRBV11-2; D possibly corresponds to TRBD1 (6 bases). The V gene lost 5 bases and the J gene lost 5 bases, with 13 bases spanning the gap. The CDR3 length is 14 residues. The germline gives CDR1 SGHAT, CDR2 FQNNGV. The CDR3 sequence is CASSITGRDQPQHF. The CDR3 DNA reads as TGTGCCAGCAGCATAACAGGGAGGGATCAGCCCCAGCATTTT.

The chain uses TRBV5-4 and TRBJ2-7, with TRBD2 matching over 8 bases. The V segment lost 4 bases and the J segment 6 bases; nucleotides outside the gene matches: 12. CDR3 length: 15 amino acids. The germline V gene has CDR1 SGHNT and CDR2 YYREEE (reference sequence). CDR3: CASSAPFAGGTEQYF. In DNA form, the CDR3 reads TGTGCCAGCAGCGCCCCCTTCGCGGGGGGAACCGAGCAGTACTTC.

The chain recombines TRBV5-6 with TRBJ1-1; D possibly corresponds to TRBD1 (6 bases). Germline values: CDR1 SGHDT, CDR2 YYEEEE. This CDR3 is 14 amino acids long. V shed 4 bases and J shed 1 base, with 11 bases lying between them. CDR3 nucleotides: TGTGCCAGCAGCACCCGGACAGAGAACACTGAAGCTTTCTTT. Translating gives CASSTRTENTEAFF.

This chain connects TRBV27 to TRBJ1-4, with 7 bases matching TRBD1. V was clipped by 3 bases and J by 2 bases; unmatched bases: 9. There are 17 residues in the CDR3. Germline-derived CDR1 and CDR2 are MNHEY and SMNVEV (reference sequence). CDR3 DNA: TGTGCCAGCAGTTTGAGGGGGCGGGTCACCACTAATGAAAAACTGTTTTTT. It specifies CASSLRGRVTTNEKLFF. The full variable domain, with the rest looked up from reference TRBV27 and TRBJ1-4, is EAQVTQNPRYLITVTGKKLTVTCSQNMNHEYMSWYRQDPGLGLRQIYYSMNVEVTDKGDVPEGYKVSRKEKRNFPLILESPSPNQTSLYFCASSLRGRVTTNEKLFFGSGTQLSVL.

The CDR3 region has the DNA TGCGCCAGCAGTGAGCCCGGACTAGCGGTCTACGAGCAGTACTTC. Its protein product is CASSEPGLAVYEQYF. The chain couples TRBV10-1 to TRBJ2-7; TRBD2 aligns across 10 bases. V trimming: 2 bases; J trimming: 3 bases; junction bases outside the gene matches: 4. Germline assignment: CDR1 WNHNN and CDR2 SYGVQD (reference sequence). The CDR3 runs to 15 residues.

The chain combines TRBV15 with TRBJ1-4; 10 nucleotides agree with TRBD1. V was clipped by 5 bases and J by 7 bases; unmatched bases: 4. Germline CDR1 reads LNHNV; CDR2 reads YYDKDF (reference sequence). This CDR3 has 14 amino acids. The CDR3 nucleotides read TGTGCCACCAGCTGGGACAGGGGCACTGAAAAACTGTTTTTT. It is translated as CATSWDRGTEKLFF.

The chain combines TRBV5-3 with TRBJ2-6; D uncertain. TRBV5-3 is classed as an ORF, of uncertain function. The length of the CDR3 is 15 residues. With 7 bases removed from V and 0 bases from J, the gap between germline ends came to 11 bases. The CDR3 coding sequence is TGTGCCAGAGAACCAAGGAGCTCTGGGGCCAACGTCCTGACTTTC. The encoded protein is CAREPRSSGANVLTF.

The chain recombines TRBV5-1 with TRBJ1-6; 10 nucleotides agree with TRBD1. The junction had 3 bases not matched to a gene; V was cut back by 0 bases and J by 0 bases. The length of the CDR3 is 18 residues. Germline values: CDR1 SGHRS, CDR2 YFSETQ. The CDR3 reads CASSLGDRGPSYNSPLHF. The CDR3 bases are TGCGCCAGCAGCTTGGGAGACAGGGGGCCCTCCTATAATTCACCCCTCCACTTT.

This chain connects TRBV30 to TRBJ1-1, with D unresolved. This CDR3 is 14 amino acids long. The germline V gene has CDR1 GTSNPN and CDR2 SVGIG (reference sequence). The V and J ends lost 0 bases and 1 base respectively, with 9 bases between them. This chain's CDR3 is CAWSVQPGNTEAFF. Here the CDR3 DNA reads TGTGCCTGGAGTGTTCAGCCAGGGAACACTGAAGCTTTCTTT.

This clone is classed as medium-sized (0.01 to 0.1%). V usage is TRBV6-5 and J usage is TRBJ2-7, with D tentatively TRBD1 (5 bases). CDR3 length: 15 amino acids. Germline loops: CDR1 MNHEY, CDR2 SVGAGI. Trimming took 2 bases from V and 1 from J, leaving 12 bases between them. CDR3 sequence reads: CASSYVQTGSYEQYF. The CDR3 DNA is TGTGCCAGCAGTTACGTACAAACAGGTTCCTACGAGCAGTACTTC.

The chain has TRBV15 and TRBJ2-7; D perhaps matches TRBD1 (5 bases). The CDR3 contains 15 residues. V was pared by 1 base and J by 1 base, with 11 bases between. CDR1 is LNHNV and CDR2 is YYDKDF in the germline V gene (reference sequence). The CDR3 DNA reads TGTGCCACCAGCAGAGTCAAGGCAGGGTCCTACGAGCAGTACTTC. Translating it yields CATSRVKAGSYEQYF.

To note about this clone: This may stem from a read error, because a much larger clone lies one nucleotide away. Within the sample, other DNA sequences also encode this same CDR3. The genes are TRBV9 and TRBJ2-7; TRBD1 aligns across 9 bases. Germline V lookup: CDR1 SGDLS, CDR2 YYNGEE. This CDR3 is built from 13 residues. The trim removed 3 bases at V and 2 bases at J, leaving 0 bases unmatched. The CDR3, as DNA: TGTGCCAGCAGCGGACAGGGGGCCTACGAGCAGTACTTC. It translates to CASSGQGAYEQYF.

V and J are TRBV18 and TRBJ1-5; a weak D match, TRBD1 (6 bases). The CDR3 totals 14 residues. The germline V gene has CDR1 KGHSH and CDR2 LQKENI. V lost 3 bases and J lost 7, with 13 bases in between. The CDR3 nucleotides are TGTGCCAGCTCACCTGCAGGGGAGGGGCAGCCCCAGCATTTT. This sequence encodes CASSPAGEGQPQHF. The full variable domain, completed using reference TRBV18 and TRBJ1-5, is NAGVMQNPRHLVRRRGQEARLRCSPMKGHSHVYWYRQLPEEGLKFMVYLQKENIIDESGMPKERFSAEFPKEGPSILRIQQVVRGDSAAYFCASSPAGEGQPQHFGDGTRLSIL.

Regarding this clone: Relative to the germline gene, one junction end is altered; a read error may explain this. The chain has TRBV7-7 and TRBJ2-5; TRBD1 agrees at 11 bases. The CDR3 runs 14 residues. Germline lookup yields CDR1 SSHAT and CDR2 FNYEAQ (reference sequence). CDR3 protein: CASSRTGGRETQYF. CDR3 sequence (DNA): TGTGCTAGCAGTCGGACAGGGGGCAGAGAGACCCAGTACTTC.